This TCR beta chain was sequenced for a study of cytomegalovirus exposure and HLA in healthy donors. Study-level points and caveats: Many donors carried some public TCRs, although rarity characterized most TCR sequences. TCR beta chains numbering some 160 were designated cytomegalovirus-associated. Association of a missense DCLRE1C variant with TCR beta V- and J-gene trimming was reported in a later analysis. Under in vitro conditions, a few CMV-associated chains were confirmed as specific for CMV antigens.

Comments on this clone: Its target is not known.

This CDR3 is built from 13 residues. Germline-derived CDR1 and CDR2 are SGHVS and FQNEAQ. V lost 2 bases, J lost 4 bases, and 8 bases lay in between. 60 Vbeta and 13 Jbeta primers were used in PCR. Repertoires were generated with immunoSEQ multiplex PCR, while TCRdb's copy carries only in-frame clones and drops some. This table holds around 130,000 clones, roughly 80% found once. Sequencing was done on a sample of PBMCs. The chain links TRBV7-8 to TRBJ1-2; D not certain. This TCR came from a woman aged 40 to 50 in good health and CMV-seronegative. The CDR3, as DNA: TGTGCCAGCAGCTTACCCGGACTCTATGGCTACACCTTC. Its translation: CASSLPGLYGYTF.